This T cell receptor (beta chain) comes out of a study of T cell repertoires in cytomegalovirus infection (dated by TCRdb to 2018 to 2020). About the full investigation: Recently identified HLA-C-restricted CMV epitopes, whose presentation resists viral immunomodulation, were targeted by peptide stimulations together with well-studied HLA-B-restricted epitopes. Donor HLA type was relevant to the analysis, as public TCR beta signatures indicated carriage of CMV infection together with the matching HLA type.

TCRdb names Illumina HiSeq 1500 as the instrument used. TCRdb redid the processing of the public reads, applying fastp at Q25 and MiXCR, and retained in-frame beta chains. Each CDR3 protein appears once, grouped with its most common genes and DNA. The sample table contains about half a million distinct CDR3 sequences; only one count was recorded for roughly 46% of them. Around two fifths of the sample rests with the top ten. From a lookup of the germline V gene, CDR1 and CDR2 are ENHRY and SYGVKD. The CDR3 numbers 14 residues from cysteine through phenylalanine. Of the read, only the CDR3 DNA is kept; its 42 bases are in frame from base 1. V drops 0 bases and J drops 2 bases, leaving 7 bases in between. General findings and caveats noted by the study authors: The ex vivo response was dominated by HLA-C-restricted CMV-specific TCR beta clonotypes, which also provided the single most frequent clonotype in two of eight donors. Cumulative frequency of public TCR beta family members discriminated carriers of CMV infection plus the relevant HLA type in this cohort and an independent roughly 340-donor cohort.

This clonotype showed up just a few times. Its binding antigen is unknown. Base qualities were left out, and no much larger clone turns up one base away. The treatment or condition label, as the study defines it: in vitro stimulation with specific CMV peptide epitopes to enrich CMV-specific T cells. In this chain, TRBV10-3 is recombined with TRBJ2-5; TRBD2 might be the D gene, on 5 matching bases. The specimen was cultured PBMCs, collected from culture after CMV antigen stimulation. This sequence originates from a human donor in good health (CMV status not recorded). Some clones in this sample may be carry-over from other donors' samples. The nucleotides are TGTGCCATCAGTGAGTCCGAGGGACAAGAGACCCAGTACTTC. This is translated as CAISESEGQETQYF.